This entry features one T cell receptor (beta chain) sequence. A read error is possible here, since a much larger clone lies one base away. These data belong to a study of T cell repertoires in cytomegalovirus infection. One entry per CDR3 protein results from TCRdb running MiXCR on the reads. The sample records roughly 500,000 distinct CDR3 sequences, 11% being singletons. V was shortened by 4 bases and J by 5 bases, with 11 bases between the two germline ends. CDR1 and CDR2 from the germline V gene are MDHEN and SYDVKM. The CDR3 sequence is 13 residues long. This TCR was recovered from a human donor in good health (CMV status not recorded). Some clones in this sample may be carry-over from other donors' samples. The rearrangement links TRBV28 to TRBJ1-2; D is ambiguous. What was sequenced was PBMCs. DNA of the CDR3: TGTGCCAGCAGTTCCCTAAGCCTTTATGGCTACACCTTC. Translating it yields CASSSLSLYGYTF.